What follows are 13 T cell receptor beta chains derived from one specimen sequenced in a study of blood T cells in healthy people across ages. Through a sample-barcoded 5' primer and a J-beta primer mix, a second PCR was run for 7 to 11 cycles. TCRdb re-called the 5' RACE reads with MiXCR, one entry per CDR3 protein. The data show about 970,000 distinct CDR3 sequences, 51% seen once. The sequencing sample was made of blood. The receptor source for this set is a woman aged 55 to 70 in good health.

The chain uses TRBV15 and TRBJ2-3; 7 bases are a match to TRBD2. From germline, CDR1 is LNHNV and CDR2 YYDKDF (reference sequence). The CDR3 consists of 16 residues. After removal of 0 bases from V and 1 base from J, the junction contained 4 bases not matched to a gene. The CDR3 reads CATSREPTSGTDTQYF. The DNA of the CDR3 is TGTGCCACCAGCAGAGAACCTACTAGCGGCACAGATACGCAGTATTTT. Supplemented by reference TRBV15 and TRBJ2-3, the full variable domain reads DAMVIQNPRYQVTQFGKPVTLSCSQTLNHNVMYWYQQKSSQAPKLLFHYYDKDFNNEADTPDNFQSRRPNTSFCFLDIRSPGLGDTAMYLCATSREPTSGTDTQYFGPGTRLTVL.

This clonotype was seen a few times. The chain combines TRBV6-4 with TRBJ2-4; 8 bases are a match to TRBD1. V trimming: 3 bases; J trimming: 13 bases; junction bases outside the gene matches: 17. Germline CDR1 reads MRHNA; CDR2 reads SNTAGT. The CDR3 is made up of 16 amino acids. The CDR3 loop is CASSEAPDRGTKGQYF. The CDR3 DNA reads as TGTGCCAGCAGTGAAGCCCCTGACAGGGGAACCAAGGGGCAGTACTTC.

The chain employs TRBV6-2 or TRBV6-3 and TRBJ2-7; D is perhaps TRBD1 (5 bases). Between the trimmed V and J ends, which lost 3 bases and 0 bases, there was a span of 9 bases. Germline V gene sequence: CDR1 MNHEY, CDR2 SVGEGT. This CDR3 is built from 14 residues. In nucleotides, the CDR3 is TGTGCCAGCAGTTATGGGGCTAGCTCCTACGAGCAGTACTTC. It encodes CASSYGASSYEQYF.

The gene calls are TRBV14 and TRBJ2-3; 9 positions agree with TRBD1. The germline V gene has CDR1 SGHDN and CDR2 FVKESK. V shed 2 bases, J shed 1 base, and the junction held 4 bases outside the gene matches. The CDR3 is 16 amino acids. The CDR3, as DNA: TGTGCCAGCAGCCAACAACAGGGGGCAGGCACAGATACGCAGTATTTT. Protein product: CASSQQQGAGTDTQYF.

This chain connects TRBV10-3 to TRBJ2-1; 8 nucleotides align to TRBD2. CDR3 length: 14 residues. V gave up 2 bases and J gave up 4 bases; unmatched junction bases: 1. Germline lookup yields CDR1 ENHRY and CDR2 SYGVKD. This CDR3 is CAISERLAYNEQFF. The DNA of the CDR3 is TGTGCCATCAGTGAGCGACTAGCGTACAATGAGCAGTTCTTC.

The chain couples TRBV6-6 to TRBJ1-5; 7 positions agree with TRBD1. Germline CDR1 reads MNHNY; CDR2 reads SVGAGI (reference sequence). The CDR3 has 15 residues. Trimming removed 7 bases from V and 3 bases from J; junction bases left unmatched: 9. CDR3 sequence: CASTLGDRFNQPQHF. As DNA, the CDR3 is TGTGCCAGCACTTTAGGGGACAGATTCAATCAGCCCCAGCATTTT.

J is TRBJ2-7 and V is TRBV7-2, with TRBD2 identical over 8 bases. CDR1 and CDR2 (germline): SGHTA, FQGNSA. The CDR3 contains 16 residues. V was pared by 5 bases and J by 5 bases, with 14 bases of the junction left unmatched. DNA for the CDR3: TGTGCCAGCAGCCGACGGGTGAGCGGGAGCCCCAACGAGCAGTACTTC. This encodes CASSRRVSGSPNEQYF. The full variable domain, in which reference TRBV7-2 and TRBJ2-7 provide the parts outside the CDR3, is GAGVSQSPSNKVTEKGKDVELRCDPISGHTALYWYRQSLGQGLEFLIYFQGNSAPDKSGLPSDRFSAERTGGSVSTLTIQRTQQEDSAVYLCASSRRVSGSPNEQYFGPGTRLTVT.

A few counts support this clonotype. The chain is built from TRBV7-2 and TRBJ2-5; 7 bases map to TRBD1. Looked up from germline, CDR1 is SGHTA and CDR2 is FQGNSA. Germline trimming cut 4 bases from V and 0 bases from J; bases unmatched to any gene: 2. CDR3 length: 14 residues. The DNA for the CDR3 is TGTGCCAGCAGCTGGGACAGATACCAAGAGACCCAGTACTTC. Translation gives CASSWDRYQETQYF.

This clonotype was detected a few times. The CDR3 loop reads CSARDLNRRPYEQYF. The CDR3 DNA reads as TGCAGTGCTAGAGACCTCAATAGACGCCCCTACGAGCAGTACTTC. The gene calls are TRBV20-1 and TRBJ2-7, with D uncertain. The germline CDR1 and CDR2 sequences are DFQATT and SNEGSKA (reference sequence). V was trimmed by 0 bases and J by 2 bases, leaving 14 bases between them. The CDR3 sequence is 15 residues long.

This clonotype has a handful of counts. V is TRBV4-1 and J is TRBJ2-3; perhaps TRBD2 as D (6 bases). The CDR3 consists of 14 residues. Germline CDR1 and CDR2: MGHRA and YSYEKL. V gave up 2 bases and J gave up 6 bases, with 12 bases separating them. The CDR3 protein is CASSQRRAADTQYF. CDR3 bases: TGCGCCAGCAGCCAAAGGAGGGCCGCCGATACGCAGTATTTT.

The rearrangement uses TRBV3-1 and TRBJ2-1; TRBD1 is a possible D gene (6 bases). The CDR3 length is 12 residues. Trimming took 3 bases from V and 8 from J, leaving 8 bases between them. The germline gives CDR1 LGHDT, CDR2 YNNKEL (reference sequence). CDR3 nucleotides: TGTGCCAGCAGCCACGGACAGTATGAGCAGTTCTTC. It translates to CASSHGQYEQFF.

J is TRBJ2-1 and V is TRBV5-1; 7 nucleotides match TRBD1. Germline CDR1 SGHRS, CDR2 YFSETQ. J gave up 7 bases and V 2 bases, and 6 bases lay outside the gene matches. The CDR3 has 14 residues. The CDR3 spells CASSFGQGENEQFF. CDR3 nucleotides: TGCGCCAGCAGCTTCGGGCAGGGGGAGAATGAGCAGTTCTTC.

The rearrangement joins TRBV7-3 to TRBJ2-3; TRBD2 matches at 8 bases. The ends lost 3 bases at V and 5 bases at J; junction bases unmatched: 4. Germline V gene sequence: CDR1 SGHTA, CDR2 FQGTGA. The CDR3 is 14 amino acids. This CDR3 reads CASSFGGRLDTQYF. CDR3 nucleotides: TGTGCCAGCAGCTTCGGCGGGAGGTTAGATACGCAGTATTTT.